This T cell receptor beta chain was sequenced in a study of T cells expressing NK-cell markers. Study information: Source material for TCR beta repertoires consisted of sorted CD3+CD56+NKG2C+, CD3+CD56+NKG2C- and CD3+CD56-NKG2C+ T cells. Regarding the study as a whole: These same clonotypes (in a handful of donors) also led the CD3+CD56-NKG2C+ fraction.

In regard to this clonotype: Its antigen is currently unknown.

5'RACE template switching with UMIs generated TCR beta cDNA. TCRdb reprocessed the 5' RACE reads and keeps a single row for each CDR3 protein, giving no DNA. The ten most abundant clones cover approximately 1.5% of a sample with a few hundred thousand distinct CDR3 sequences. The CDR3 covers 13 residues. The germline CDR1 and CDR2 sequences are KGHDR and SFDVKD. Material for sequencing was blood T cells: a sorted CD56 or NKG2C T cell subset, CD4+ or CD8+ T cells, or bulk PBMC T cells (not recorded which). This clonotype was obtained from a woman in her 50s in good health. J is TRBJ2-1 and V is TRBV24-1; TCRdb's D call of TRBD2 is untestable without DNA. The CDR3 here is CATSELPSREQFF.